This T cell receptor beta chain was recovered during a study of vaccination effects on CD4 cells after COVID-19. The table came from immunoSEQ multiplex PCR; TCRdb's copy has only in-frame clones and leaves some out. The sample gives approximately 54,000 clones, around 85% of which show up once; 2.4% is in the top ten. Trimming took 6 bases from V and 4 from J; bases not matched to a gene: 6. CDR3 length equals 15 residues. Germline lookup yields CDR1 ENHRY and CDR2 SYGVKD. On this clone itself: Antigen specificity is unknown.

Within the ViraFEST assay, antigen-specific CD4+ T cells underwent expansion with viral peptide pools prior to sequencing. CD4+ T cell isolation took place after approximately ten days of culture. Every well got some 1.8 million PBMC, which were grown with about 10 IU/ml IL-2 and around 10 ug/ml peptides. Days 3 and 7 saw half the medium replaced with IL-2 medium. This TCR came from a human donor who received a COVID-19 vaccine. The source was CD4+ T cells from PBMCs cultured with HCoV-229E spike peptides, collected before COVID-19 vaccination. This chain joins TRBV10-3 and TRBJ2-2; 9 nucleotides line up with TRBD2. CDR3 coding DNA: TGTGCCATCAGCCCCAGCGGGGGGATCACCGGGGAGCTGTTTTTT. Its protein product is CAISPSGGITGELFF.